The present entry profiles one T cell receptor beta chain with its context. The sample originates from a study of blood T cell repertoires in COVID-19. This table comes from immunoSEQ multiplex PCR, and its TCRdb copy is limited to in-frame clones, with some not included. The data contain about 180,000 clones, over 75% of them singletons. Germline V gives CDR1 MNHEY, CDR2 SVGAGI. This CDR3 contains 14 residues. Losses at the gene ends were 10 bases for V and 7 bases for J; bases not matched to a gene: 14. Sequenced: PBMCs or T cells enriched from blood (not recorded which). The TCR sequence derives from a human donor with acute COVID-19. The donor label of this sample is uncertain. The chain employs TRBV6-5 and TRBJ1-2; TRBD1 matches 8 bases. This chain's CDR3 is CATTLGTGGAGYTF. CDR3 bases: TGTGCCACCACCCTGGGTACAGGGGGGGCTGGCTACACCTTC.